Each of the 26 T cell receptor beta chains below was sequenced from the same sample in a study of blood T cell repertoires in COVID-19. This table comes from immunoSEQ multiplex PCR, and its TCRdb copy is limited to in-frame clones, with some not included. The sample consists of approximately 300,000 clones, approximately 85% of them appearing once. The sequencing sample was made of PBMCs or T cells enriched from blood (not recorded which). Receptors were obtained from a woman under 40 who had recovered from COVID-19.

The V call is TRBV24-1, the J call TRBJ2-1; 8 bases are a match to TRBD1. The CDR3 is 15 amino acids. The germline gives CDR1 KGHDR, CDR2 SFDVKD. Trimming removed 2 bases from V and 7 bases from J; junction bases left unmatched: 6. CDR3 region: CATSDSGQVVNEQFF. CDR3 sequence (DNA): TGTGCCACCAGTGATTCGGGACAGGTAGTTAATGAGCAGTTCTTC.

J is TRBJ1-2 and V is TRBV3-1 (or the pseudogene TRBV3-2); D ambiguous. The CDR3 sequence is 13 residues long. V lost 3 bases to trimming and J lost 8 bases, with 13 bases between them. CDR1 LGHDT and CDR2 YNNKEL come from the germline V gene (reference sequence). The CDR3 nucleotides read TGTGCCAGCAGCCAGGCCGGGAGGTTCGGCTACACCTTC. It codes for CASSQAGRFGYTF.

The chain is built from TRBV6-4 and TRBJ1-2; 9 nucleotides align to TRBD1. Per germline, CDR1 MRHNA and CDR2 SNTAGT. The CDR3 consists of 14 residues. V shed 4 bases, J shed 8 bases, and the junction held 8 bases outside the gene matches. CDR3 region: CASSAGTGSEGYTF. The DNA of the CDR3 is TGTGCCAGCAGTGCCGGGACAGGGTCGGAGGGCTACACCTTC.

The chain employs TRBV6-6 and TRBJ1-3; D remains unclear. V lost 8 bases to trimming and J lost 4 bases, with 6 bases between them. Germline CDR1 is MNHNY and CDR2 is SVGAGI (reference sequence). The CDR3 runs to 11 residues. The CDR3 is CASLFGNTIYF. Written as DNA, the CDR3 is TGTGCCAGCCTGTTCGGAAACACCATATATTTT.

This clone was counted a few times. This sequence joins TRBV27 and TRBJ1-6, with 10 bases identical to TRBD1. Losses at the gene ends were 3 bases for V and 9 bases for J; bases not matched to a gene: 14. The CDR3 has 18 residues. Germline CDR1 reads MNHEY; CDR2 reads SMNVEV (reference sequence). DNA of the CDR3: TGTGCCAGCAGTTTCACCCCAAGTGGACAGGGGGGAAGTTCACCCCTCCACTTT. This translates into CASSFTPSGQGGSSPLHF.

A single count supports this clone. In DNA, the CDR3 is TGTGCCAGCAGCTTAACCCCGAGGGAGCAGTTCTTC. As protein: CASSLTPREQFF. This chain joins TRBV7-3 and TRBJ2-1; unclear D gene. This CDR3 region has 12 residues. The ends were cut back, 0 bases at V and 10 bases at J, with 7 bases in the middle. Per germline, CDR1 SGHTA and CDR2 FQGTGA.

This clone has just a few counts. V is TRBV28 and J is TRBJ2-3, with D uncertain. The CDR3 runs 11 residues. Germline CDR1 MDHEN, CDR2 SYDVKM. The V end lost 8 bases, the J end lost 6 bases, and 9 bases lay between the germline ends. The CDR3 here is CASSEEDTQYF. In DNA form, the CDR3 reads TGTGCCAGCTCTGAGGAGGATACGCAGTATTTT. The variable domain in full, completed from reference TRBV28 and TRBJ2-3, reads DVKVTQSSRYLVKRTGEKVFLECVQDMDHENMFWYRQDPGLGLRLIYFSYDVKMKEKGDIPEGYSVSREKKERFSLILESASTNQTSMYLCASSEEDTQYFGPGTRLTVL.

This chain connects TRBV14 to TRBJ1-2; 8 positions agree with TRBD1. The CDR3 spans 15 residues. The V segment lost 2 bases and the J segment 5 bases; nucleotides outside the gene matches: 7. Per the germline V gene, CDR1 is SGHDN and CDR2 is FVKESK. The CDR3 is CASSQQGALRYGYTF. CDR3 sequence (DNA): TGTGCCAGCAGCCAACAGGGGGCCCTCCGGTATGGCTACACCTTC.

The rearrangement joins TRBV10-3 to TRBJ2-2, with 10 bases lining up with TRBD2. The CDR3 has 17 residues. Germline lookup yields CDR1 ENHRY and CDR2 SYGVKD. V shed 5 bases and J 3 bases; nucleotides not matched to a gene: 9. CDR3 nucleotide sequence: TGTGCCATCAGTCAAGCGGGAGGGTCTAAATACACCGGGGAGCTGTTTTTT. It codes for CAISQAGGSKYTGELFF.

The J gene is TRBJ1-3, the V gene TRBV10-3; TRBD1 matches 9 bases. Germline V gene sequence: CDR1 ENHRY, CDR2 SYGVKD. The CDR3 sequence is 17 residues long. After removal of 0 bases from V and 4 bases from J, the junction contained 7 bases not matched to a gene. CDR3 residues: CAISESRDRVTGNTIYF. Here the CDR3 DNA reads TGTGCCATCAGTGAGTCGCGGGACAGGGTAACGGGAAACACCATATATTTT.

The chain is built from TRBV7-9 and TRBJ2-2; no firm D call. Germline lookup yields CDR1 SEHNR and CDR2 FQNEAQ (reference sequence). The V end lost 5 bases, the J end lost 0 bases, and 13 bases lay between the germline ends. The length of the CDR3 is 16 residues. CDR3 sequence reads: CASSLPSESNTGELFF. CDR3 sequence (DNA): TGTGCCAGCAGCCTCCCGAGCGAGTCGAACACCGGGGAGCTGTTTTTT.

The CDR3 bases are TGTGCCAGCAGCCCAGCGGAGCGGGAGAGGGACGGGGAGCTGTTTTTT. Protein product: CASSPAERERDGELFF. V gene TRBV4-2 combines with J gene TRBJ2-2, with 8 bases identical to TRBD2. In germline, CDR1 is LGHNA, CDR2 YNFKEQ. This CDR3 is built from 16 residues. The V gene end was trimmed by 4 bases and the J gene end by 7 bases; junction bases not matched to a gene: 11.

The gene calls are TRBV27 and TRBJ1-1; D possibly corresponds to TRBD1 (5 bases). CDR1 and CDR2 (germline): MNHEY, SMNVEV (reference sequence). The ends were cut back, 2 bases at V and 3 bases at J, with 10 bases in the middle. This CDR3 is 14 amino acids long. In DNA form, the CDR3 reads TGTGCCAGCAGTTTACCAGGGCGGTACACTGAAGCTTTCTTT. Translated, it gives CASSLPGRYTEAFF.

The rearrangement uses TRBV4-2 and TRBJ2-3; 9 bases line up with TRBD2. J lost 1 base, V lost 0 bases, and 5 bases had no gene match. The CDR3 length is 17 residues. Germline CDR1 is LGHNA and CDR2 is YNFKEQ. The CDR3 bases are TGTGCCAGCAGCCAAGACCTCGCTAGCGGGGGCACAGATACGCAGTATTTT. Residues: CASSQDLASGGTDTQYF.

The chain recombines TRBV11-1 with TRBJ1-4, with D unclear. CDR3 length equals 14 residues. V lost 1 base to trimming and J lost 6 bases, with 9 bases between them. Per germline, CDR1 SGHAT and CDR2 FQDESV (reference sequence). CDR3 loop: CASSLGAHHEKLFF. The DNA for the CDR3 is TGTGCCAGCAGCTTAGGCGCCCATCATGAAAAACTGTTTTTT.

The rearrangement uses TRBV14 and TRBJ1-6; D is ambiguous. Trimming cost V 3 bases and J 16 bases, with 10 bases left between them. The CDR3 runs 11 residues. The germline gives CDR1 SGHDN, CDR2 FVKESK. DNA of the CDR3: TGTGCCAGCAGCCAGCTTACGACTCTCCACTTT. Its protein product is CASSQLTTLHF.

The chain joins TRBV19 to TRBJ1-2; D perhaps matches TRBD1 (5 bases). V was pared by 3 bases and J by 1 base, with 12 bases between. The CDR3 totals 15 residues. Germline V gene sequence: CDR1 LNHDA, CDR2 SQIVND (reference sequence). In nucleotides, the CDR3 is TGTGCCAGTAGTATCGGCCAGGGATTTAACTATGGCTACACCTTC. Its protein is CASSIGQGFNYGYTF.

This chain uses TRBV29-1 with TRBJ1-2, with 7 bases aligning to TRBD1. The V segment lost 4 bases and the J segment 8 bases; nucleotides outside the gene matches: 7. The germline V gene has CDR1 SQVTM and CDR2 ANQGSEA. CDR3 length: 12 residues. The CDR3 bases are TGCAGCGTTGTAGGGGGCCCCTTGGGCTACACCTTC. The encoded protein is CSVVGGPLGYTF. Full variable domain (missing parts from reference TRBV29-1 and TRBJ1-2): SAVISQKPSRDICQRGTSLTIQCQVDSQVTMMFWYRQQPGQSLTLIATANQGSEATYESGFVIDKFPISRPNLTFSTLTVSNMSPEDSSIYLCSVVGGPLGYTFGSGTRLTVV.

This chain uses TRBV12-3 or TRBV12-4 with TRBJ2-1; no reliable D call. V dropped 1 base and J dropped 4 bases, with 5 bases sitting between them. CDR3 size: 13 residues. CDR3 DNA: TGTGCCAGCAGTTTAGTAGCATACAATGAGCAGTTCTTC. This codes for CASSLVAYNEQFF.

The count of this clone is one. CDR3 amino acids: CASSLPGVVDGYTF. CDR3 DNA: TGTGCCAGCAGTTTGCCGGGGGTGGTGGATGGCTACACCTTC. The chain joins TRBV28 to TRBJ1-2; D possibly corresponds to TRBD1 (5 bases). Between the trimmed V and J ends, which lost 3 bases and 6 bases, there was a span of 14 bases. Germline CDR1 reads MDHEN; CDR2 reads SYDVKM. This CDR3 contains 14 residues.

The chain has TRBV27 and TRBJ1-1; TRBD1 matches at 9 bases. With 5 bases clipped from V and 8 bases from J, the junction kept 6 bases outside the gene matches. Looked up from germline, CDR1 is MNHEY and CDR2 is SMNVEV (reference sequence). The CDR3 is 13 amino acids. CDR3 sequence reads: CASSPLTGGEAFF. The CDR3 DNA sequence: TGTGCCAGCAGTCCCCTGACAGGGGGGGAAGCTTTCTTT.

This chain links TRBV5-6 with TRBJ1-3, with D possibly being TRBD1 (5 bases). The ends were cut back, 2 bases at V and 0 bases at J, with 15 bases in the middle. CDR3 size: 17 residues. Germline V gene lookup returns CDR1 SGHDT and CDR2 YYEEEE. The CDR3 nucleotides read TGTGCCAGCAGCTTAATAATGGGGCTTGACTCTGGAAACACCATATATTTT. This encodes CASSLIMGLDSGNTIYF.

The chain joins TRBV24-1 to TRBJ2-2, with a possible D match to TRBD1 (7 bases). Trimming shortened V by 6 bases and J by 1 base, and 14 bases separated the two germline ends. The CDR3 runs 16 residues. Germline V lookup: CDR1 KGHDR, CDR2 SFDVKD. The chain's CDR3 is CATSPYRGLNTGELFF. CDR3 coding DNA: TGTGCCACCAGTCCATACAGGGGACTGAACACCGGGGAGCTGTTTTTT.

The rearrangement uses TRBV5-1 and TRBJ2-7; 10 bases agree with TRBD1. The CDR3 has 14 amino acids. Germline-derived CDR1 and CDR2 are SGHRS and YFSETQ. Trimming cost V 6 bases and J 2 bases; bases outside gene matches: 5. The CDR3: CASTLGQGAYEQYF. The CDR3 DNA reads TGCGCCAGCACCCTAGGACAGGGGGCCTACGAGCAGTACTTC.

The chain carries TRBV24-1 and TRBJ2-7; D ambiguous. The CDR3 totals 11 residues. CDR1 and CDR2 from the germline V gene are KGHDR and SFDVKD. Deletions cut 9 bases from V and 6 bases from J, with 11 bases between. In DNA form, the CDR3 reads TGTGCCACCGGGCTAAAAGGCGAGCAGTACTTC. Translating it yields CATGLKGEQYF.

J is TRBJ1-6 and V is TRBV6-2 or TRBV6-3; D is perhaps TRBD1 (5 bases). The germline V gene encodes CDR1 MNHEY and CDR2 SVGEGT. The CDR3 covers 16 residues. Trimming stripped 0 bases from V and 6 bases from J, with 12 bases between. The CDR3 DNA is TGTGCCAGCAGTTACTCGCACAGGCGGCTTAATTCACCCCTCCACTTT. Its protein product is CASSYSHRRLNSPLHF.